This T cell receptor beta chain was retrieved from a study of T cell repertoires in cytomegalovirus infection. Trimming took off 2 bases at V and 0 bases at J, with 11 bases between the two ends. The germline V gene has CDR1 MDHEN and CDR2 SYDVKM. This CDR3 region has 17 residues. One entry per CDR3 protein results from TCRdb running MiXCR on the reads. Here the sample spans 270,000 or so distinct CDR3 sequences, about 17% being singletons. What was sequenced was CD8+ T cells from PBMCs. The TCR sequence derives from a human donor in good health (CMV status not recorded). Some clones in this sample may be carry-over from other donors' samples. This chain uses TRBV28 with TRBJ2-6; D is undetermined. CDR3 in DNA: TGTGCCAGCAGTTTAATTGTACACCCCTCTGGGGCCAACGTCCTGACTTTC. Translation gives CASSLIVHPSGANVLTF.